These T cell receptor beta chains were read from a single sample in a study of a mutant IDH1 vaccine in newly diagnosed glioma. These TCRs' antigens remain unknown. Produced via immunoSEQ multiplex PCR; TCRdb's table is partial and in-frame only. The sample has around 42,000 clones, roughly 88% seen once. Specimen: PBMCs, collected from a glioma patient whose treatment included an IDH1 peptide vaccine. Every receptor here comes from a middle-aged man with glioma. The CDR3 runs from the conserved cysteine through the conserved F or W. A D gene is named only where the DNA matches it firmly. Only some rows state a clone size, as once, few, many or a class for expanded clones.

size	V	D	length	J	CDR3	DNA
-	TRBV6-4	-	14	TRBJ2-7	CASRTPGHHYEQYF	TGTGCCAGCAGAACACCGGGCCACCACTACGAGCAGTACTTC
-	TRBV10-3	-	15	TRBJ1-3	CAIGGTGSSGNTIYF	TGTGCCATCGGGGGAACAGGGAGCTCTGGAAACACCATATATTTT
-	TRBV6-1	TRBD2	15	TRBJ2-7	CASSEKGGRVYEQYF	TGTGCCAGCAGTGAAAAAGGCGGGAGGGTCTACGAGCAGTACTTC
once	TRBV12-5	TRBD2	18	TRBJ2-2	CASGLYGTSGSGTGELFF	TGTGCTAGTGGCTTATACGGGACTAGCGGGAGTGGGACCGGGGAGCTGTTTTTT
-	TRBV6-6	TRBD1	15	TRBJ1-6	CASSYSDRGGSPLHF	TGTGCCAGCAGTTACTCGGACAGGGGAGGTTCACCCCTCCACTTT
-	TRBV5-3	-	12	TRBJ2-1	CARSLAGNEQFF	TGTGCCAGAAGCTTGGCGGGGAATGAGCAGTTCTTC
-	TRBV4-2	-	13	TRBJ2-7	CASSQDDRREQYF	TGTGCCAGCAGCCAAGATGACCGGAGGGAGCAGTACTTC
-	TRBV27	-	14	TRBJ2-1	CASSPVAKYNEQFF	TGTGCCAGCAGTCCTGTGGCTAAATACAATGAGCAGTTCTTC
-	TRBV5-6	-	11	TRBJ1-2	CASSSRGGYTF	TGTGCCAGCAGCTCGCGGGGTGGCTACACCTTC
few	TRBV6-1	-	15	TRBJ2-5	CASTPLRLVQETQYF	TGTGCCAGCACCCCCTTAAGACTAGTACAAGAGACCCAGTACTTC
-	TRBV29-1	-	12	TRBJ2-3	CSVEFPTDTQYF	TGCAGCGTTGAATTCCCCACAGATACGCAGTATTTT
once	TRBV4-3	-	15	TRBJ2-3	CASSQGARGRDTQYF	TGCGCCAGCAGCCAAGGCGCCAGAGGGCGAGATACGCAGTATTTT
-	TRBV10-3	-	12	TRBJ2-3	CAISVGGAAQYF	TGTGCCATCAGTGTCGGGGGAGCGGCGCAGTATTTT
-	TRBV6-1	-	11	TRBJ1-5	CASTNRHNQHF	TGTGCCAGCACCAACAGGCATAACCAGCATTTT
-	TRBV9	-	13	TRBJ2-3	CASSLGIGDTQYF	TGTGCCAGCAGCTTAGGTATTGGAGATACGCAGTATTTT
-	TRBV5-1	-	15	TRBJ1-2	CASSLESGFVVGYTF	TGCGCCAGCAGCTTGGAGTCAGGGTTTGTGGTTGGCTACACCTTC
-	TRBV7-2	-	13	TRBJ2-7	CASSNRQYYEQYF	TGTGCCAGCAGCAATCGCCAGTACTACGAGCAGTACTTC
-	TRBV7-2	TRBD2	17	TRBJ2-5	CASSLNVAGGPQETQYF	TGTGCCAGCAGCTTAAATGTAGCGGGAGGCCCCCAAGAGACCCAGTACTTC
-	TRBV5-1	TRBD1	17	TRBJ2-6	CASSSGQGFSGANVLTF	TGCGCCAGCAGCTCGGGACAGGGGTTCTCTGGGGCCAACGTCCTGACTTTC
-	TRBV5-1	-	16	TRBJ2-2	CASSLGLIIYTGELFF	TGCGCCAGCAGCTTAGGACTCATAATTTACACCGGGGAGCTGTTTTTT
-	TRBV10-3	TRBD2	16	TRBJ2-5	CAIGSISGRLQETQYF	TGTGCCATTGGATCCATTAGCGGGAGGCTCCAAGAGACCCAGTACTTC
-	TRBV20-1	-	11	TRBJ2-7	CSARDSYEQYF	TGCAGTGCTAGGGACAGTTACGAGCAGTACTTC
few	TRBV5-1	-	16	TRBJ2-7	CASSLASMAGGYEQYF	TGCGCCAGCAGCTTGGCCAGTATGGCCGGGGGTTACGAGCAGTACTTC
-	TRBV7-9	-	13	TRBJ2-7	CASSLGSVYEQYF	TGTGCCAGCAGCTTAGGGAGTGTGTACGAGCAGTACTTC
-	TRBV28	-	17	TRBJ2-7	CASSLWRGGASKVEQYF	TGTGCCAGCAGTTTATGGCGCGGCGGAGCCAGCAAGGTCGAGCAGTACTTC
-	TRBV7-9	-	18	TRBJ2-3	CASSKRPGVGTSTDTQYF	TGTGCCAGCAGCAAAAGGCCAGGGGTGGGAACTAGCACAGATACGCAGTATTTT
-	TRBV18	-	14	TRBJ2-5	CASSPRAGSETQYF	TGTGCCAGCTCACCACGGGCGGGTTCGGAGACCCAGTACTTC
once	TRBV5-1	TRBD1	16	TRBJ2-1	CASWGLGQGSYNEQFF	TGCGCCAGCTGGGGGCTGGGACAGGGTTCCTACAATGAGCAGTTCTTC
once	TRBV19	-	12	TRBJ1-1	CASRGGMAEAFF	TGTGCCAGTAGGGGGGGGATGGCTGAAGCTTTCTTT
once	TRBV11-2	TRBD1	14	TRBJ2-7	CASSWRTGSGEQYF	TGTGCCAGCAGCTGGCGGACAGGGTCGGGCGAGCAGTACTTC
-	TRBV2	-	12	TRBJ2-2	CASLPTTGELFF	TGTGCCAGCCTTCCGACCACCGGGGAGCTGTTTTTT
-	TRBV7-6	-	15	TRBJ2-6	CASSLEGSGANVLTF	TGTGCCAGCAGCTTAGAAGGCTCTGGGGCCAACGTCCTGACTTTC
once	TRBV5-4	TRBD1	14	TRBJ1-5	CASSRTGSNQPQHF	TGTGCCAGCAGCCGGACAGGGAGCAATCAGCCCCAGCATTTT
-	TRBV19	-	12	TRBJ1-4	CASSMISEKLFF	TGTGCCAGTAGTATGATAAGTGAAAAACTGTTTTTT
-	TRBV5-1	TRBD2	21	TRBJ2-1	CASSLWGTTSGRSGSYNEQFF	TGCGCCAGCAGCTTGTGGGGCACGACTAGCGGGAGGTCAGGCTCCTACAATGAGCAGTTCTTC
-	TRBV2	TRBD1	13	TRBJ1-3	CASSGDSRNTIYF	TGTGCCAGCAGTGGGGACAGCAGAAACACCATATATTTT
once	TRBV9	TRBD2	16	TRBJ2-1	CASSVDHLAAYNEQFF	TGTGCCAGCAGCGTAGATCACCTAGCGGCCTACAATGAGCAGTTCTTC